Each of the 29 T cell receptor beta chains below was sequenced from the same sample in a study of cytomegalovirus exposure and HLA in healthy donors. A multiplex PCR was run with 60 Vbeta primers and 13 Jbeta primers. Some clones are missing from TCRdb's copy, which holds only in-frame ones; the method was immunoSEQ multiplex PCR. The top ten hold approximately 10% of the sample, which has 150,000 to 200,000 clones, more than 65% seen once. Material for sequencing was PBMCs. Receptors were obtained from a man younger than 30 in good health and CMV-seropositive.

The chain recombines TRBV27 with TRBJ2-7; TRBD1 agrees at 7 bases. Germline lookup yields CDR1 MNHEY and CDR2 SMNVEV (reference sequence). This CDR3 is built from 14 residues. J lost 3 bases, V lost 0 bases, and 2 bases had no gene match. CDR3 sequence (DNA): TGTGCCAGCAGTTTATCAGGACAGGACTACGAGCAGTACTTC. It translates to CASSLSGQDYEQYF.

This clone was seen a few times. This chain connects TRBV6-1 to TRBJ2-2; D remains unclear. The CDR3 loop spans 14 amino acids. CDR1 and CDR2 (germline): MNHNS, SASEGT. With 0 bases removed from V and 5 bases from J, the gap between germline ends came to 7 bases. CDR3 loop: CASSEALTTGELFF. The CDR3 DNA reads TGTGCCAGCAGTGAAGCGTTAACAACCGGGGAGCTGTTTTTT.

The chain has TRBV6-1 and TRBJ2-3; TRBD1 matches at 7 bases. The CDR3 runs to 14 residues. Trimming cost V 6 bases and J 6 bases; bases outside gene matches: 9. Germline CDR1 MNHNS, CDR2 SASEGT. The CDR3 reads CASRGTGVRDTQYF. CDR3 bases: TGTGCCAGCAGGGGTACAGGGGTACGGGATACGCAGTATTTT.

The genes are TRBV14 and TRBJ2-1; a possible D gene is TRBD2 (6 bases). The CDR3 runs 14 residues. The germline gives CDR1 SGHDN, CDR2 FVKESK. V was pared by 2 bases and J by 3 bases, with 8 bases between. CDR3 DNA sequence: TGTGCCAGCAGCCAATTGGGGGGCTACAATGAGCAGTTCTTC. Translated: CASSQLGGYNEQFF. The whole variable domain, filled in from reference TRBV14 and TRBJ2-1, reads EAGVTQFPSHSVIEKGQTVTLRCDPISGHDNLYWYRRVMGKEIKFLLHFVKESKQDESGMPNNRFLAERTGGTYSTLKVQPAELEDSGVYFCASSQLGGYNEQFFGPGTRLTVL.

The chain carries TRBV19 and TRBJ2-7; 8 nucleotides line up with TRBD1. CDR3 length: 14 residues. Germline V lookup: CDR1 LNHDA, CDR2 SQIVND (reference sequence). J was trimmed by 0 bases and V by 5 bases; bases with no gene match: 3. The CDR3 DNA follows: TGTGCCAGTAGTCCAGGGGGCTTCTCCTACGAGCAGTACTTC. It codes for CASSPGGFSYEQYF.

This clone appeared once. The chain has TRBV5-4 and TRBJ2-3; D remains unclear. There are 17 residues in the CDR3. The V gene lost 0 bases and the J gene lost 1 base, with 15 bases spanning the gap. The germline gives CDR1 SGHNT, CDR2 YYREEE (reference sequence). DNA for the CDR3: TGTGCCAGCAGCTTGGCCGGTACAGTTCTTCGCACAGATACGCAGTATTTT. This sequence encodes CASSLAGTVLRTDTQYF. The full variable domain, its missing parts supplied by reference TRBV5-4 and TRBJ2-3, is ETGVTQSPTHLIKTRGQQVTLRCSSQSGHNTVSWYQQALGQGPQFIFQYYREEENGRGNFPPRFSGLQFPNYSSELNVNALELDDSALYLCASSLAGTVLRTDTQYFGPGTRLTVL.

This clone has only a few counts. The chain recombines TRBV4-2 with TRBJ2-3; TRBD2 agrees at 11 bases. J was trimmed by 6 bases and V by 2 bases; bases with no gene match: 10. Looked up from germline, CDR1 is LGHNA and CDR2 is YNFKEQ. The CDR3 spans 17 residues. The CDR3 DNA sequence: TGTGCCAGCAGCCAACTAACTGCCGGGACTAGCGGTGATACGCAGTATTTT. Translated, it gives CASSQLTAGTSGDTQYF.

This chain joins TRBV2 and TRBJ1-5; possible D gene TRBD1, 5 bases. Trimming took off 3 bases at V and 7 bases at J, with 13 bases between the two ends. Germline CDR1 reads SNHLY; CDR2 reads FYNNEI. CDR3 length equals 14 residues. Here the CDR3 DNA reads TGTGCCAGCAGTGATATCCAGGGCGGACAGCCCCAGCATTTT. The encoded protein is CASSDIQGGQPQHF.

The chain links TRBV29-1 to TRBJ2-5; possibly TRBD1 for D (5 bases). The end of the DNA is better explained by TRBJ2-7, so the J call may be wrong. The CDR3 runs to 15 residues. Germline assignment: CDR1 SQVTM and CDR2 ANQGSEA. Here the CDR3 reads CSVEVAGYPSYEQYF. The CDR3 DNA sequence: TGCAGCGTTGAAGTGGCAGGGTACCCTTCCTACGAGCAGTACTTC.

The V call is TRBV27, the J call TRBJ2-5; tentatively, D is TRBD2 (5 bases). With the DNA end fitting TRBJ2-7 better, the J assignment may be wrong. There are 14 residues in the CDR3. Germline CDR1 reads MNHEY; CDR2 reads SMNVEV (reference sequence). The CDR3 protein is CASSSFGGSYEQYF. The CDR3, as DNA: TGTGCCAGCAGTTCATTTGGAGGCAGCTACGAGCAGTACTTC.

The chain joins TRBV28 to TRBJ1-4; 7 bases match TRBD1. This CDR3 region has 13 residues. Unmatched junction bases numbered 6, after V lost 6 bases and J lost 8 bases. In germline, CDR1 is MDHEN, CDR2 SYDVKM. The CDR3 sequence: CASRDREREKLFF. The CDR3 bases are TGTGCCAGCAGAGACAGGGAACGGGAAAAACTGTTTTTT. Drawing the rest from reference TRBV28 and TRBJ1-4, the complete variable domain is DVKVTQSSRYLVKRTGEKVFLECVQDMDHENMFWYRQDPGLGLRLIYFSYDVKMKEKGDIPEGYSVSREKKERFSLILESASTNQTSMYLCASRDREREKLFFGSGTQLSVL.

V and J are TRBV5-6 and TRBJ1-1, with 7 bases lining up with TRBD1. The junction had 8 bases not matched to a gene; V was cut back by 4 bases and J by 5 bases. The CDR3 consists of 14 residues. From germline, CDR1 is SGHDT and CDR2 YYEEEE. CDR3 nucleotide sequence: TGTGCCAGCAGCAATACAGGGGCGCGGACTGAAGCTTTCTTT. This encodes CASSNTGARTEAFF.

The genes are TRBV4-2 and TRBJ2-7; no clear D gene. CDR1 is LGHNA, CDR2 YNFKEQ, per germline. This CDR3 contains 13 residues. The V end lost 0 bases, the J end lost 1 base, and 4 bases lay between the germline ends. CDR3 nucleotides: TGTGCCAGCAGCCAAGATCGGTCCTACGAGCAGTACTTC. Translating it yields CASSQDRSYEQYF.

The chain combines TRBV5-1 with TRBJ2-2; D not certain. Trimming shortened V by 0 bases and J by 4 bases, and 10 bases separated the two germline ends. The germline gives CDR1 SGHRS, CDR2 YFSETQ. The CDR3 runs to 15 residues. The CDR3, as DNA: TGCGCCAGCAGCTTGGCCGTAACTGGCACCGGGGAGCTGTTTTTT. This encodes CASSLAVTGTGELFF.

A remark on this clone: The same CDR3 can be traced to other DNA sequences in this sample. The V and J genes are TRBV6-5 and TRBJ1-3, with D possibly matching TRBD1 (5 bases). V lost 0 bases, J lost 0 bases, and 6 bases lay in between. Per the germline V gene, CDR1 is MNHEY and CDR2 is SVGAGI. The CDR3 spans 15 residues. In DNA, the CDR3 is TGTGCCAGCAGTTACTCGACAGCCTCTGGAAACACCATATATTTT. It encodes CASSYSTASGNTIYF.

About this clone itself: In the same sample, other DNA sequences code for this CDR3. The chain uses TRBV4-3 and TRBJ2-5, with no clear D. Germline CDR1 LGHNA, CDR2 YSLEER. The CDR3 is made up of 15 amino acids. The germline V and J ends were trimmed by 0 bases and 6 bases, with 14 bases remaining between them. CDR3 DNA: TGCGCCAGCAGCCAAGATATCCGGGTTAGGAAGACCCAGTACTTC. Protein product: CASSQDIRVRKTQYF.

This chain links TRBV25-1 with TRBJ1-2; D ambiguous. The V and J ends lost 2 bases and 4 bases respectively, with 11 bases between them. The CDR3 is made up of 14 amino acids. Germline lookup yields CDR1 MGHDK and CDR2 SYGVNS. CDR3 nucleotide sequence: TGTGCCAGCAGTGAAATCATCGAGCCCTATGGCTACACCTTC. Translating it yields CASSEIIEPYGYTF.

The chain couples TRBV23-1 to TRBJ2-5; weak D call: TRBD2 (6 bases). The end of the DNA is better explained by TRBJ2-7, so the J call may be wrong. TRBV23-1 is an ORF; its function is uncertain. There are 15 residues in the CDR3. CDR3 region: CASSQKAGRGHEQYF. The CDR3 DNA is TGCGCCAGCAGTCAAAAGGCGGGGCGCGGCCACGAGCAGTACTTC.

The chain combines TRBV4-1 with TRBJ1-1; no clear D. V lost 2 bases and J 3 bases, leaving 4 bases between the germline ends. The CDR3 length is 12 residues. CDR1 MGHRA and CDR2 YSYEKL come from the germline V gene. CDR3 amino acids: CASSQIDTEAFF. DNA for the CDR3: TGCGCCAGCAGCCAAATCGACACTGAAGCTTTCTTT.

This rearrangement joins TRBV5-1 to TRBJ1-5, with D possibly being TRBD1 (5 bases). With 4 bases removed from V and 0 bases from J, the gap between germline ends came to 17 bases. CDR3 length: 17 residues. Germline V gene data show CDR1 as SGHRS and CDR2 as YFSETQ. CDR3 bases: TGCGCCAGCAGCCCCGGACACTACCCCTATAGCAATCAGCCCCAGCATTTT. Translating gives CASSPGHYPYSNQPQHF.

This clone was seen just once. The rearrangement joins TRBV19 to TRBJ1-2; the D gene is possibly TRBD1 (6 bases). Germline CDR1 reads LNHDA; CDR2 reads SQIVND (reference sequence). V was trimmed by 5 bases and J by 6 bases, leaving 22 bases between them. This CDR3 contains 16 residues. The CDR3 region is CASSFTGTRIYNGYTF. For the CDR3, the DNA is TGTGCCAGTAGTTTTACCGGGACACGGATTTATAATGGCTACACCTTC. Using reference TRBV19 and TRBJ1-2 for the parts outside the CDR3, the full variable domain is DGGITQSPKYLFRKEGQNVTLSCEQNLNHDAMYWYRQDPGQGLRLIYYSQIVNDFQKGDIAEGYSVSREKKESFPLTVTSAQKNPTAFYLCASSFTGTRIYNGYTFGSGTRLTVV.

The CDR3 sequence: CAGSSRGGSGNTIYF. CDR3 sequence (DNA): TGTGCCGGCTCGAGCCGAGGGGGCTCTGGAAACACCATATATTTT. The chain uses TRBV6-1 and TRBJ1-3; D may be TRBD1 (6 bases). The V gene lost 11 bases and the J gene lost 0 bases, with 17 bases spanning the gap. The CDR3 runs 15 residues. Per the germline V gene, CDR1 is MNHNS and CDR2 is SASEGT.

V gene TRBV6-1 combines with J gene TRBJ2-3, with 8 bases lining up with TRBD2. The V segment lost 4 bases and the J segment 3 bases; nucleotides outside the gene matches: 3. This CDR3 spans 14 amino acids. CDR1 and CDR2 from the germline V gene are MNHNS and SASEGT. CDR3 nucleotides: TGTGCCAGCAGTGGTAGCGGGATGACAGATACGCAGTATTTT. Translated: CASSGSGMTDTQYF.

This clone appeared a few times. DNA for the CDR3: TGTGCCAGCTCGCCAACTCTAGACACTGAAGCTTTCTTT. Amino acids: CASSPTLDTEAFF. The chain has TRBV18 and TRBJ1-1; D unresolved. Germline V gene sequence: CDR1 KGHSH, CDR2 LQKENI. V dropped 6 bases and J dropped 3 bases, with 11 bases sitting between them. This CDR3 comprises 13 residues. The variable domain in full, with the rest retrieved from reference TRBV18 and TRBJ1-1, is NAGVMQNPRHLVRRRGQEARLRCSPMKGHSHVYWYRQLPEEGLKFMVYLQKENIIDESGMPKERFSAEFPKEGPSILRIQQVVRGDSAAYFCASSPTLDTEAFFGQGTRLTVV.

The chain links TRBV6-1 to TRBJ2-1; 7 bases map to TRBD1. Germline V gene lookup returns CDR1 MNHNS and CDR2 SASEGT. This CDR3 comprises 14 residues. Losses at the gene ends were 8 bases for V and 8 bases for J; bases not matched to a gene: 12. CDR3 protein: CASRNRGLGDEQFF. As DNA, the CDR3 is TGTGCCAGCCGAAACAGGGGCCTGGGGGATGAGCAGTTCTTC.

The CDR3 protein is CASSESGGVGTEAFF. In nucleotides, the CDR3 is TGCGCCAGCAGTGAGTCGGGGGGGGTTGGCACTGAAGCTTTCTTT. J is TRBJ1-1 and V is TRBV10-2, with D perhaps matching TRBD1 (5 bases). Trimming shortened V by 0 bases and J by 4 bases, and 12 bases separated the two germline ends. Germline V gene data show CDR1 as WSHSY and CDR2 as SAAADI. The length of the CDR3 is 15 residues.

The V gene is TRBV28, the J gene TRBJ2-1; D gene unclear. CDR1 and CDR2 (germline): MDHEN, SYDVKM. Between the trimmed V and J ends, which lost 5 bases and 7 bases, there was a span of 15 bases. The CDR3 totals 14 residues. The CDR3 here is CASSTVDLWNEQFF. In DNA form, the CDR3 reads TGTGCCAGCAGTACAGTCGATTTGTGGAATGAGCAGTTCTTC.

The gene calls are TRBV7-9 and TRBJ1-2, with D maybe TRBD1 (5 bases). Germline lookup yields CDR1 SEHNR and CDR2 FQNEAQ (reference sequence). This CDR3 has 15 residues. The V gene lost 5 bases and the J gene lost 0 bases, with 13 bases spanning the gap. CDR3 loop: CASSARTPTNYGYTF. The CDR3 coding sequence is TGTGCCAGCAGCGCCAGGACACCTACTAACTATGGCTACACCTTC.

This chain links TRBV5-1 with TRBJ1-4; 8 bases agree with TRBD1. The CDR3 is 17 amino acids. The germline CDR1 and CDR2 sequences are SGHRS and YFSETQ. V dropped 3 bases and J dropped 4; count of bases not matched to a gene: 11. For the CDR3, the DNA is TGCGCCAGCAGCTCAGGAGCGGGGACAGGAGTTAATGAAAAACTGTTTTTT. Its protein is CASSSGAGTGVNEKLFF.